This is a list of T cell receptor beta chains from one sample in a study of blood T cell repertoires in COVID-19. The method was immunoSEQ multiplex PCR; TCRdb's version includes in-frame clones alone and lacks a portion of them. Of 200,000 to 300,000 clones in the sample, roughly 88% were seen once. The material sequenced was peripheral blood. These TCRs come from a man of 80 years or more with acute or convalescent COVID-19. Both conserved end residues are part of each CDR3. Fields, in order: D gene, clone size, J gene, V gene, CDR3 protein, CDR3 DNA. The D gene is left open where the match is weak. Clone size is given for some rows only: seen once, a few or many times, or a class if the clone is expanded.

- | - | TRBJ1-1 | TRBV3-1/TRBV3-2 | CASSVLGAGANTEAFF | TGTGCCAGCAGCGTTCTGGGGGCAGGGGCGAACACTGAAGCTTTCTTT
- | - | TRBJ1-4 | TRBV5-1 | CASSLEDSSNEKLFF | TGCGCCAGCAGCTTGGAGGACAGTTCTAATGAAAAACTGTTTTTT
- | - | TRBJ1-1 | TRBV19 | CASSIQPGVAEAFF | TGTGCCAGTAGTATCCAGCCAGGGGTCGCTGAAGCTTTCTTT
- | - | TRBJ1-5 | TRBV19 | CASSLQGPQHF | TGTGCCAGTAGTCTACAGGGGCCCCAGCATTTT
TRBD1 | few | TRBJ1-1 | TRBV19 | CASSVDRAGEAFF | TGTGCCAGTAGTGTAGACAGGGCTGGTGAAGCTTTCTTT
- | - | TRBJ1-5 | TRBV6-5 | CASRAGGFHQPQHF | TGTGCCAGCAGAGCGGGGGGATTCCATCAGCCCCAGCATTTT
TRBD1 | once | TRBJ2-2 | TRBV18 | CASSPPGQGANTGELFF | TGTGCCAGCTCACCACCCGGACAGGGCGCGAACACCGGGGAGCTGTTTTTT
- | - | TRBJ1-2 | TRBV9 | CASSVGAGEDSGYTF | TGTGCCAGCAGCGTAGGGGCAGGGGAAGACTCTGGCTACACCTTC
- | once | TRBJ1-6 | TRBV7-3 | CAPNSPLHF | TGTGCCCCGAATTCACCCCTCCACTTT
TRBD1 | - | TRBJ2-5 | TRBV18 | CASSPGSGQGRETQYF | TGTGCCAGCTCACCAGGGTCGGGACAGGGGAGAGAGACCCAGTACTTC
TRBD1 | - | TRBJ1-5 | TRBV2 | CASRDRGRNQPQHF | TGTGCCAGTAGGGACAGGGGCCGTAATCAGCCCCAGCATTTT
- | - | TRBJ1-2 | TRBV4-3 | CASSQDLGQGHKGYTF | TGCGCCAGCAGCCAAGATCTCGGGCAGGGGCACAAAGGCTACACCTTC
- | few | TRBJ1-3 | TRBV12-3/TRBV12-4 | CASSRTTGNTIYF | TGTGCCAGCAGCCGGACAACTGGAAACACCATATATTTT
TRBD1 | - | TRBJ1-4 | TRBV19 | CASSIAQGAFEKLFF | TGTGCCAGTAGTATTGCGCAGGGGGCCTTTGAAAAACTGTTTTTT
TRBD1 | - | TRBJ2-1 | TRBV28 | CASSYQQGPLGNEQFF | TGTGCCAGCAGTTACCAACAGGGGCCCCTGGGGAATGAGCAGTTCTTC
- | - | TRBJ1-2 | TRBV29-1 | CSVAVPSGGYTF | TGCAGCGTTGCCGTTCCATCGGGTGGCTACACCTTC
- | - | TRBJ1-1 | TRBV5-5 | CASSLGANTEAFF | TGTGCCAGCAGCTTGGGGGCGAACACTGAAGCTTTCTTT
TRBD2 | - | TRBJ2-5 | TRBV6-6 | CASSSARGLAGSYQETQYF | TGTGCCAGCAGCTCCGCTAGGGGACTAGCGGGCTCATACCAAGAGACCCAGTACTTC
TRBD2 | - | TRBJ2-7 | TRBV3-1/TRBV3-2 | CASSPGTNFEQYF | TGTGCCAGCAGTCCCGGGACTAATTTCGAGCAGTACTTC
TRBD1 | once | TRBJ2-7 | TRBV7-8 | CASSAWDSTYEQYF | TGTGCCAGCAGCGCCTGGGACAGTACCTACGAGCAGTACTTC
TRBD2 | once | TRBJ2-3 | TRBV18 | CASSGTSGVDTQYF | TGTGCCAGCTCCGGGACTAGCGGGGTAGATACGCAGTATTTT
- | - | TRBJ2-7 | TRBV5-1 | CASSLGQSTTGEQYF | TGCGCCAGCAGCTTGGGACAGTCTACCACGGGCGAGCAGTACTTC
TRBD2 | - | TRBJ2-2 | TRBV7-3 | CASSSSAGSRFGELFF | TGTGCCAGCAGCTCGTCAGCGGGGTCCCGCTTCGGGGAGCTGTTTTTT
TRBD2 | - | TRBJ2-5 | TRBV7-3 | CASSLGGGSQETQYF | TGTGCCAGCAGCTTAGGCGGGGGATCCCAAGAGACCCAGTACTTC
- | - | TRBJ1-6 | TRBV6-5 | CASSSLFSPLHF | TGTGCCAGCAGTTCCCTTTTCTCACCCCTCCACTTT
- | - | TRBJ2-7 | TRBV10-3 | CAISESNEQYF | TGTGCCATCAGTGAGTCCAACGAGCAGTACTTC
- | - | TRBJ1-1 | TRBV7-2 | CASSLGAGTEAFF | TGTGCCAGCAGCCTCGGCGCGGGAACTGAAGCTTTCTTT
TRBD1 | once | TRBJ2-5 | TRBV7-2 | CASSLDSRGRETQYF | TGTGCCAGCAGCTTAGATTCCAGGGGGCGGGAGACCCAGTACTTC
- | - | TRBJ1-2 | TRBV5-6 | CASTPSRQSTNYGYTF | TGTGCCAGCACCCCATCTAGACAGAGCACTAACTATGGCTACACCTTC
TRBD2 | - | TRBJ2-3 | TRBV7-2 | CASSLYSSGGRSSTDTQYF | TGTGCCAGCAGCTTATATTCCAGCGGGGGGAGATCTAGCACAGATACGCAGTATTTT
TRBD1 | once | TRBJ1-1 | TRBV7-2 | CASSLPGQRTEAFF | TGTGCCAGCAGCTTACCGGGACAGCGCACTGAAGCTTTCTTT
- | - | TRBJ2-5 | TRBV6-6 | CASNLSDQETQYF | TGTGCCAGCAATCTCTCAGACCAAGAGACCCAGTACTTC
- | - | TRBJ1-1 | TRBV7-2 | CASSLRRNTEAFF | TGTGCCAGCAGCTTGAGGAGAAACACTGAAGCTTTCTTT
TRBD1 | once | TRBJ2-2 | TRBV18 | CASSPFRTGDTGELFF | TGTGCCAGCTCACCTTTCCGGACAGGCGACACCGGGGAGCTGTTTTTT
- | - | TRBJ1-5 | TRBV12-2 | CASRLEQGGQPQHF | TGTGCAAGTCGCTTAGAACAGGGCGGGCAGCCCCAGCATTTT